One sample yielded the 10 T cell receptor beta chains listed below, sequenced in a study of cytomegalovirus exposure and HLA in healthy donors (dated by TCRdb to about 2017). Receptors were amplified or captured by the immunoSEQ multiplex PCR assay. The multiplex PCR relied on a mix of 60 forward primers for TCR Vbeta segments and 13 reverse primers for TCR Jbeta segments. TCRdb holds this immuneACCESS table with in-frame rearrangements only. Some clones are missing; in checked studies, unresolved V genes explain under half, and the rest has no known cause. This sample is represented by some 140,000 clones; 70% to 80% of them were singletons. The ten largest clones take up approximately 3% of the sample. The material sequenced was PBMCs. The receptors were sampled from a female donor in good health and CMV-seronegative.

The chain joins TRBV7-9 to TRBJ1-1, with 10 bases lining up with TRBD1. This CDR3 has 14 amino acids. Germline lookup yields CDR1 SEHNR and CDR2 FQNEAQ (reference sequence). The J segment lost 5 bases and the V segment lost 6 bases, leaving 6 bases of the junction unmatched. The CDR3 coding sequence is TGTGCCAGCAGTGAGGACAGGGGGACAACTGAAGCTTTCTTT. Translation gives CASSEDRGTTEAFF. Using reference TRBV7-9 and TRBJ1-1 for the parts outside the CDR3, the full variable domain is DTGVSQNPRHKITKRGQNVTFRCDPISEHNRLYWYRQTLGQGPEFLTYFQNEAQLEKSRLLSDRFSAERPKGSFSTLEIQRTEQGDSAMYLCASSEDRGTTEAFFGQGTRLTVV.

The CDR3 spells CSVLTTGVEAFF. The CDR3 DNA sequence: TGCAGCGTCCTTACTACAGGGGTTGAAGCTTTCTTT. The rearrangement links TRBV29-1 to TRBJ1-1; the match to TRBD1 covers 7 bases. V dropped 6 bases and J dropped 7; count of bases not matched to a gene: 8. The CDR3 has 12 amino acids. In germline, CDR1 is SQVTM, CDR2 ANQGSEA.

This chain links TRBV6-1 with TRBJ1-4; TRBD1 matches 11 bases. The CDR3 is 19 amino acids. J gave up 6 bases and V 1 base, and 13 bases lay outside the gene matches. Germline CDR1 MNHNS, CDR2 SASEGT. The CDR3 region has the DNA TGTGCCAGCAGTGAAGAAGCGGGGATTTGGACAGGGGGCGATGAAAAACTGTTTTTT. It yields the protein CASSEEAGIWTGGDEKLFF.

This rearrangement joins TRBV5-8 to TRBJ2-2, with D possibly TRBD1 on 6 matching bases. CDR3 length: 15 amino acids. Trimming stripped 4 bases from V and 0 bases from J, with 10 bases between. From germline, CDR1 is SGHTS and CDR2 YDEGEE. CDR3 bases: TGTGCCAGCAGCATCTACAGGGCGAACACCGGGGAGCTGTTTTTT. Translation: CASSIYRANTGELFF.

The rearrangement links TRBV7-2 to TRBJ2-7; TRBD2 matches at 9 bases. This CDR3 has 14 amino acids. Germline lookup yields CDR1 SGHTA and CDR2 FQGNSA. After removal of 3 bases from V and 5 bases from J, the junction contained 5 bases not matched to a gene. CDR3 nucleotides: TGTGCCAGCAGCTTTAGCGGGAGAGGCGACGAGCAGTACTTC. This encodes CASSFSGRGDEQYF.

The chain has TRBV15 and TRBJ2-1, with a possible D match to TRBD2 (5 bases). There are 15 residues in the CDR3. Germline lookup yields CDR1 LNHNV and CDR2 YYDKDF (reference sequence). The V end was cut by 6 bases, the J end by 6 bases, with 18 bases between. The CDR3 spells CATRGSSSLGNEQFF. CDR3 DNA sequence: TGTGCCACCAGAGGAAGCTCTAGCCTGGGCAATGAGCAGTTCTTC.

This chain uses TRBV2 with TRBJ2-1; TRBD2 matches at 8 bases. Trimming cost V 6 bases and J 4 bases; bases outside gene matches: 8. The V gene's germline CDR1 is SNHLY and CDR2 FYNNEI. The CDR3 consists of 15 residues. The DNA for the CDR3 is TGTGCCAGCAGAGGGGACGCGGGGGGTTACAATGAGCAGTTCTTC. Its translation: CASRGDAGGYNEQFF.

The chain has TRBV4-3 and TRBJ1-2; weak D call: TRBD1 (5 bases). Germline V gene lookup returns CDR1 LGHNA and CDR2 YSLEER. Trimming took off 4 bases at V and 8 bases at J, with 17 bases between the two ends. This CDR3 is 14 amino acids long. The CDR3 sequence: CASSRQLDRGGYTF. CDR3 nucleotides: TGCGCCAGCAGCCGCCAATTGGATAGGGGCGGCTACACCTTC.

The CDR3 DNA is TGTGCCAGCACTGAGGGTTTCTCTGGAAACACCATATATTTT. Its protein product is CASTEGFSGNTIYF. The chain is built from TRBV6-5 and TRBJ1-3; D unclear. The CDR3 sequence is 14 residues long. V was shortened by 7 bases and J by 0 bases, with 10 bases between the two germline ends. The germline CDR1 and CDR2 sequences are MNHEY and SVGAGI.

This clone occurred once. This chain connects TRBV9 to TRBJ2-4; 8 bases fit TRBD1. V shed 3 bases and J 2 bases; nucleotides not matched to a gene: 7. CDR3 length: 16 amino acids. CDR1 is SGDLS and CDR2 is YYNGEE in the germline V gene. The CDR3 coding sequence is TGTGCCAGCAGCGCAAGACAGGGGATGACCAAAAACATTCAGTACTTC. Its protein is CASSARQGMTKNIQYF. Using reference TRBV9 and TRBJ2-4 for the parts outside the CDR3, the full variable domain is DSGVTQTPKHLITATGQRVTLRCSPRSGDLSVYWYQQSLDQGLQFLIQYYNGEERAKGNILERFSAQQFPDLHSELNLSSLELGDSALYFCASSARQGMTKNIQYFGAGTRLSVL.